The 20 T cell receptor beta chains below were found in one sample sequenced in a study of blood T cell repertoires in COVID-19. Sequencing used immunoSEQ multiplex PCR; TCRdb keeps in-frame clones, though not all of them. Seen here are about 200,000 clones, 78% observed once, and the top ten hold about 3%. Sequencing input: peripheral blood. The receptors derive from a woman older than 75 with active or convalescent COVID-19.

The chain employs TRBV6-6 and TRBJ2-4; D gene unclear. The CDR3 has 16 amino acids. V gave up 6 bases and J gave up 0 bases, with 15 bases separating them. Germline CDR1 is MNHNY and CDR2 is SVGAGI (reference sequence). The CDR3 sequence: CASSRLSTIAKNIQYF. CDR3 DNA sequence: TGTGCCAGCAGCCGCCTCTCAACTATAGCCAAAAACATTCAGTACTTC.

V usage is TRBV5-8 and J usage is TRBJ1-3; D is unclear. This CDR3 is built from 12 residues. Germline V gene sequence: CDR1 SGHTS, CDR2 YDEGEE. Trimming took off 5 bases at V and 5 bases at J, with 8 bases between the two ends. CDR3 nucleotides: TGTGCCAGCAGTCACACCCGAAACACCATATATTTT. Translation gives CASSHTRNTIYF.

The gene calls are TRBV5-1 and TRBJ1-1, with 9 nucleotides matching TRBD1. Germline V gene data show CDR1 as SGHRS and CDR2 as YFSETQ. V dropped 4 bases and J dropped 5; count of bases not matched to a gene: 6. The CDR3 contains 14 residues. The DNA of the CDR3 is TGCGCCAGCAGCACTACAGGGGGCCTTACTGAAGCTTTCTTT. It translates to CASSTTGGLTEAFF.

CDR3 bases: TGTGCCACCAGTGATTACACAGGGGGCGAGACCCAGTACTTC. It is translated as CATSDYTGGETQYF. The chain joins TRBV24-1 to TRBJ2-5; 9 positions match TRBD1. V gave up 2 bases and J gave up 5 bases; unmatched junction bases: 2. The germline CDR1 and CDR2 sequences are KGHDR and SFDVKD. The CDR3 is 14 amino acids.

The chain is built from TRBV7-9 and TRBJ2-7; 7 bases are a match to TRBD1. Germline V gene data show CDR1 as SEHNR and CDR2 as FQNEAQ (reference sequence). The CDR3 consists of 16 residues. Germline trimming cut 3 bases from V and 3 bases from J; bases unmatched to any gene: 11. The CDR3 loop reads CASSFTPGTELYEQYF. Written as DNA, the CDR3 is TGTGCCAGCAGCTTCACACCCGGGACAGAACTCTACGAGCAGTACTTC.

This clone was detected only a few times. The chain carries TRBV5-4 and TRBJ1-2; D perhaps matches TRBD1 (6 bases). The germline gives CDR1 SGHNT, CDR2 YYREEE (reference sequence). This CDR3 contains 14 residues. Trimming took off 6 bases at V and 3 bases at J, with 15 bases between the two ends. The CDR3 loop is CASKGSGAHYGYTF. The CDR3 nucleotides read TGTGCCAGCAAGGGTTCAGGGGCCCACTATGGCTACACCTTC.

This chain connects TRBV4-2 to TRBJ1-4; D gene uncertain. The CDR3 consists of 15 residues. Germline-derived CDR1 and CDR2 are LGHNA and YNFKEQ. Trimming cost V 1 base and J 2 bases, with 8 bases left between them. The CDR3 DNA reads as TGTGCCAGCAGCCAAGGAGCTTCGACTAATGAAAAACTGTTTTTT. Residues: CASSQGASTNEKLFF.

J is TRBJ1-1 and V is TRBV27; D might be TRBD1 (6 bases). CDR1 is MNHEY and CDR2 is SMNVEV in the germline V gene (reference sequence). Trimming removed 4 bases from V and 4 bases from J, with 19 bases in between. This CDR3 region has 16 residues. CDR3: CASSWGYRVFGTEAFF. The CDR3 DNA sequence: TGTGCCAGCAGTTGGGGTTACAGGGTTTTCGGCACTGAAGCTTTCTTT.

The CDR3 sequence: CASHYRAGGGYGYTF. DNA for the CDR3: TGTGCCAGCCATTACCGGGCAGGGGGCGGCTATGGCTACACCTTC. The chain couples TRBV28 to TRBJ1-2; 8 bases map to TRBD1. The CDR3 sequence is 15 residues long. Germline-derived CDR1 and CDR2 are MDHEN and SYDVKM. Losses at the gene ends were 8 bases for V and 4 bases for J; bases not matched to a gene: 12.

This clone was observed a handful of times. The chain couples TRBV19 to TRBJ1-1; D is unresolved. Trimming pared 0 bases from V and 0 bases from J, leaving 8 bases between. CDR3 length: 15 amino acids. Germline V gene sequence: CDR1 LNHDA, CDR2 SQIVND (reference sequence). The CDR3: CASSIDRSMNTEAFF. The CDR3, as DNA: TGTGCCAGTAGTATAGATCGCAGTATGAACACTGAAGCTTTCTTT.

V usage is TRBV5-6 and J usage is TRBJ1-5; 8 positions match TRBD1. Germline lookup yields CDR1 SGHDT and CDR2 YYEEEE. The CDR3 length is 16 residues. V was pared by 0 bases and J by 5 bases, with 7 bases of the junction left unmatched. CDR3 region: CASSLGQGIVDQPQHF. CDR3 in DNA: TGTGCCAGCAGCTTGGGACAGGGGATTGTGGATCAGCCCCAGCATTTT.

This chain uses TRBV6-2 or TRBV6-3 with TRBJ2-5, with 9 bases aligning to TRBD2. This CDR3 spans 18 amino acids. Germline values: CDR1 MNHEY, CDR2 SVGEGT. V was clipped by 4 bases and J by 2 bases; unmatched bases: 14. The CDR3 nucleotides are TGTGCCAGCAGTTGGACCGTAAAGCGGGGGGCCCAACAAGAGACCCAGTACTTC. Translating it yields CASSWTVKRGAQQETQYF.

The gene calls are TRBV6-2 or TRBV6-3 and TRBJ2-3; TRBD2 aligns across 12 bases. CDR1 is MNHEY, CDR2 SVGEGT, per germline. V trimming: 5 bases; J trimming: 13 bases; junction bases outside the gene matches: 10. The CDR3 totals 14 residues. The CDR3 DNA reads TGTGCCAGCAGTCTAAACGGACTAGCGGGGCCAGAGTATTTT. This translates into CASSLNGLAGPEYF.

V gene TRBV11-3 combines with J gene TRBJ2-7; 7 nucleotides align to TRBD1. The CDR3 has 15 amino acids. Germline loops: CDR1 SGHNT, CDR2 YENEEA. With 5 bases clipped from V and 3 bases from J, the junction kept 10 bases outside the gene matches. CDR3 nucleotide sequence: TGTGCCAGCAGCCCGCAACCGACAGGGATCTACGAGCAGTACTTC. It specifies CASSPQPTGIYEQYF. Drawing the rest from reference TRBV11-3 and TRBJ2-7, the complete variable domain is EAGVVQSPRYKIIEKKQPVAFWCNPISGHNTLYWYLQNLGQGPELLIRYENEEAVDDSQLPKDRFSAERLKGVDSTLKIQPAELGDSAVYLCASSPQPTGIYEQYFGPGTRLTVT.

This chain connects TRBV5-1 to TRBJ2-1; 10 bases map to TRBD2. Per the germline V gene, CDR1 is SGHRS and CDR2 is YFSETQ. The CDR3 covers 15 residues. V trimming: 4 bases; J trimming: 4 bases; junction bases outside the gene matches: 5. The CDR3 region has the DNA TGCGCCAGCAGCCGAACTAGCGGGGTTTACAATGAGCAGTTCTTC. It codes for CASSRTSGVYNEQFF.

The rearrangement joins TRBV13 to TRBJ1-4; 9 nucleotides align to TRBD1. The trim removed 4 bases at V and 7 bases at J, leaving 7 bases unmatched. The CDR3 is 15 residues long. Germline V lookup: CDR1 PRHDT, CDR2 FYEKMQ (reference sequence). For the CDR3, the DNA is TGTGCCAGCAGCTCCCCGGGACAGGGCATTGAAAAACTGTTTTTT. Its protein product is CASSSPGQGIEKLFF.

This clone was seen only once. This sequence joins TRBV6-4 and TRBJ1-1, with unresolved D. Per the germline V gene, CDR1 is MRHNA and CDR2 is SNTAGT. V lost 4 bases to trimming and J lost 1 base, with 4 bases between them. The CDR3 totals 12 residues. In DNA, the CDR3 is TGTGCCAGCAGTGTCAGGAACACTGAAGCTTTCTTT. Translating it yields CASSVRNTEAFF.

The CDR3 protein is CASSTLWGSGDSYNEQFF. For the CDR3, the DNA is TGTGCCAGTAGTACCCTTTGGGGTAGCGGAGATTCCTACAATGAGCAGTTCTTC. V usage is TRBV19 and J usage is TRBJ2-1, with D maybe TRBD2 (6 bases). CDR1 LNHDA and CDR2 SQIVND come from the germline V gene (reference sequence). There are 18 residues in the CDR3. V was pared by 4 bases and J by 1 base, with 20 bases between.

The genes are TRBV18 and TRBJ2-5, with TRBD1 identical over 9 bases. After removal of 3 bases from V and 4 bases from J, the junction contained 15 bases not matched to a gene. Germline V gene lookup returns CDR1 KGHSH and CDR2 LQKENI. The CDR3 runs to 18 residues. The DNA for the CDR3 is TGTGCCAGCTCACCCTTAGCTGCCACAGGGGGCAGAGGAGAGACCCAGTACTTC. Encoded protein: CASSPLAATGGRGETQYF.

The chain carries TRBV2 and TRBJ2-2, with a possible D match to TRBD1 (7 bases). Trimming shortened V by 8 bases and J by 7 bases, and 23 bases separated the two germline ends. CDR1 is SNHLY and CDR2 is FYNNEI in the germline V gene. The CDR3 runs to 16 residues. CDR3 amino acids: CASRVGRRGPGGELFF. CDR3 nucleotide sequence: TGTGCCAGCCGGGTGGGCAGGAGGGGGCCAGGCGGGGAGCTGTTTTTT.